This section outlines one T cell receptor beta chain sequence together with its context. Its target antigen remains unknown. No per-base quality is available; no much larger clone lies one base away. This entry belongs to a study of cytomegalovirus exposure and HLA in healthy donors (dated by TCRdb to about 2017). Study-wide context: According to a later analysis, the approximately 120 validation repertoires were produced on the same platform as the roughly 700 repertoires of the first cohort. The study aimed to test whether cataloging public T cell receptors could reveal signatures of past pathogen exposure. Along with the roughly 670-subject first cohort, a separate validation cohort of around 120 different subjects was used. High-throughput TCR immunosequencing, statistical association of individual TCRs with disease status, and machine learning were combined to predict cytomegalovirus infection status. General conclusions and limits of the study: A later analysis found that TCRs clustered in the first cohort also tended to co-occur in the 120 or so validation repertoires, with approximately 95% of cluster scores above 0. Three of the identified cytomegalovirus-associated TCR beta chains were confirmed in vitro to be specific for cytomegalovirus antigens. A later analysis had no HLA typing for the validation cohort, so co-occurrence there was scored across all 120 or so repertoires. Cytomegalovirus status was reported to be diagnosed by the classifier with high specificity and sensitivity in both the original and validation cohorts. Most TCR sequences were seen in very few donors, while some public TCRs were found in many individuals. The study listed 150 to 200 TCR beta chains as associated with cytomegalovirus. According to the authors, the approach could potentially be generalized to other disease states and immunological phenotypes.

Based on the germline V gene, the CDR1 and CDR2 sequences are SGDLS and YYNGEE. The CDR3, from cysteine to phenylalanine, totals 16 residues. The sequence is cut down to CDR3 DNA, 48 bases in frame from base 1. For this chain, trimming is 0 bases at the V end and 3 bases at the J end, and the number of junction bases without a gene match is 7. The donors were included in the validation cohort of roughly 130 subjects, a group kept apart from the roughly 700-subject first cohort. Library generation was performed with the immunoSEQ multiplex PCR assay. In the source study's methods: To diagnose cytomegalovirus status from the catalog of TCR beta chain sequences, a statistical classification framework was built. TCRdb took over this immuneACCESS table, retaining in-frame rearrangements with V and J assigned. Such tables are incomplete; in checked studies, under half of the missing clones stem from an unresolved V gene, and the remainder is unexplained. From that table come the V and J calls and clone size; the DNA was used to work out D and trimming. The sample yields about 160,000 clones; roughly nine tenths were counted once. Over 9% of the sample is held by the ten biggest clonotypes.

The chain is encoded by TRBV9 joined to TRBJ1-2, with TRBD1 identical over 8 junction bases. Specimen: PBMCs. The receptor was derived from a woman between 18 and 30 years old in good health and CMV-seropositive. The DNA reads TGTGCCAGCAGCGTAGCGTCCAGGGGGCGGTACTATGGCTACACCTTC. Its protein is CASSVASRGRYYGYTF.